This TCR beta chain was recovered during a study of T cells in Graves' hyperthyroidism and ophthalmopathy. Together with thyroid ultrasound, orbital computed tomography, serum thyroxine and TRAb, clinical symptoms were used for diagnoses. The V gene's germline CDR1 is DFQATT and CDR2 SNEGSKA (reference sequence). This CDR3 has 15 residues. Amplification of TCR beta CDR3 regions used RNA as the template. HTBI primers were the set used in a first-round RT-PCR of the TCR CDR3. TCRdb passed the multiplex PCR reads through MiXCR, listing each CDR3 protein once. The sample holds roughly 420,000 distinct CDR3 sequences; roughly 15% are singletons and the top ten take about 4.9%.

This receptor was identified in a young woman with Graves' hyperthyroidism. Material: blood. The chain joins TRBV20-1 to TRBJ2-1, with 14 bases lining up with TRBD2. CDR3 loop: CSPRGLAGEIYEQFF. In DNA form, the CDR3 reads TGCAGCCCCCGGGGACTAGCGGGAGAAATCTATGAGCAGTTCTTC.